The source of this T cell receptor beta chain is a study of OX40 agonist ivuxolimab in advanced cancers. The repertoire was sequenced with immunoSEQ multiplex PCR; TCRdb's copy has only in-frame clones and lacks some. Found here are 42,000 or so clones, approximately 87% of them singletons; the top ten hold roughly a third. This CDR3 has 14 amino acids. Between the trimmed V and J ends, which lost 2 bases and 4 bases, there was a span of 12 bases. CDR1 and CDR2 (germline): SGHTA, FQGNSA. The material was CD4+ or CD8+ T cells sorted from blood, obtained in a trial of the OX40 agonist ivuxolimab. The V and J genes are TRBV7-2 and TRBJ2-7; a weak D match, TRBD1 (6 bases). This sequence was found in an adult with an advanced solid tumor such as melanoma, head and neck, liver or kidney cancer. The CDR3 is CASSLPGEIYEQYF. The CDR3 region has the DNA TGTGCCAGCAGCTTACCAGGGGAAATATACGAGCAGTACTTC.